A single TCR beta chain is shown here with its context. Its antigen is still unknown. The record originates from a study of cytomegalovirus exposure and HLA in healthy donors. Findings and limits, study-wide: TRBV6-2, TRBV6-3 and other indistinguishable V segments were excluded. Reportedly, fewer N-insertions than the roughly 690-donor mean appeared in an Asian-associated ancestry cluster in a later analysis. The authors later found TCR association rates varying by HLA locus, with DRB1 most and HLA-C fewest.

The PCR used 60 Vbeta and 13 Jbeta primers. Only in-frame clones appear in the TCRdb table, and some are missing; sequencing was by immunoSEQ multiplex PCR. Of 210,000 or so clones in the sample, 75% to 85% were seen once. CDR1 and CDR2 (germline): GTSNPN, SVGIG (reference sequence). V was clipped by 2 bases and J by 7 bases, with 14 bases between them. The CDR3 is 14 residues long. The chain employs TRBV30 and TRBJ1-4, with D perhaps TRBD1 (5 bases). The sequence was collected from a woman aged 60 to 75 in good health and CMV-seropositive. Sequencing was done on a sample of PBMCs. The CDR3 DNA is TGTGCCTGGAGTATGGGACTGTCAGGTGAAAAACTGTTTTTT. It translates to CAWSMGLSGEKLFF.